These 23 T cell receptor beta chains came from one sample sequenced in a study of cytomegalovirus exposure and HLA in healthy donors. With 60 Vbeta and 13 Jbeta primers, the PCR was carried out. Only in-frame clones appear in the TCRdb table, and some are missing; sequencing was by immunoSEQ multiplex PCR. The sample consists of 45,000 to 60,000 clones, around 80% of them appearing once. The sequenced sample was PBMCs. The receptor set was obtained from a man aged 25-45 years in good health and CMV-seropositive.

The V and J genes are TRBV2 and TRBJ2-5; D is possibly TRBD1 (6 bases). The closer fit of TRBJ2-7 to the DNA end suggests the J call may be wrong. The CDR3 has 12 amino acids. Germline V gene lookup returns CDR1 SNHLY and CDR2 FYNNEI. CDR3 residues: CASSRGSYEQYF. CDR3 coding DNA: TGTGCCAGCAGCAGGGGCTCCTACGAGCAGTACTTC.

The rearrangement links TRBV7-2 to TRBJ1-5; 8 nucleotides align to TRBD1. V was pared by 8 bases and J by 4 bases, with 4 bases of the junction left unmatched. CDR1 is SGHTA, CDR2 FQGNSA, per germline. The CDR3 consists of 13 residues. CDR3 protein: CASAGQVNQPQHF. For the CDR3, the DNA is TGTGCCAGCGCGGGACAGGTGAATCAGCCCCAGCATTTT.

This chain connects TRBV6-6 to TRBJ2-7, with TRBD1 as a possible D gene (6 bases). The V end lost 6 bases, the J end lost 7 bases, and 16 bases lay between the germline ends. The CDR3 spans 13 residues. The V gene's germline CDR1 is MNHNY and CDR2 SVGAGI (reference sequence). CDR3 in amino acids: CASRHSTGNEQYF. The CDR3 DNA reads TGTGCCAGCAGACACTCGACAGGTAATGAGCAGTACTTC.

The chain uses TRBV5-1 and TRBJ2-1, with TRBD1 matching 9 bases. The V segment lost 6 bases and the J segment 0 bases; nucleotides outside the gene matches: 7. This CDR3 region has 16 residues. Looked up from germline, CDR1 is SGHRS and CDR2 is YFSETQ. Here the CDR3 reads CASTVTGGGSYNEQFF. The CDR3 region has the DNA TGCGCCAGCACCGTGACAGGGGGTGGCTCCTACAATGAGCAGTTCTTC.

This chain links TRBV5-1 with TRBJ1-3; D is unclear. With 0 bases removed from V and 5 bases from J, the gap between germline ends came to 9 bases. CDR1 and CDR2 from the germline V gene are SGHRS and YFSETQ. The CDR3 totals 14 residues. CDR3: CASSLEVGRNTIYF. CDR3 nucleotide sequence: TGCGCCAGCAGCTTGGAAGTTGGCAGAAACACCATATATTTT.

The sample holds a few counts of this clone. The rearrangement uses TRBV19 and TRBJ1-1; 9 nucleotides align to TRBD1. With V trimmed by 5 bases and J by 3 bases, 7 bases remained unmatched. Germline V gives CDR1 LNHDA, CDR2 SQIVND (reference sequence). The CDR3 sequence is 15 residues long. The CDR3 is CASSHRGRGDTEAFF. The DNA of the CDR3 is TGTGCCAGTAGTCACAGGGGGCGAGGGGACACTGAAGCTTTCTTT.

The CDR3 DNA reads as TGCGCCAGCAGCTTGGCTCTAGCGGGGGGCCCAATCTACGAGCAGTACTTC. It encodes CASSLALAGGPIYEQYF. This chain joins TRBV5-1 and TRBJ2-7, with 11 bases aligning to TRBD2. Trimming cost V 0 bases and J 3 bases; bases outside gene matches: 8. The germline V gene has CDR1 SGHRS and CDR2 YFSETQ. This CDR3 has 17 residues.

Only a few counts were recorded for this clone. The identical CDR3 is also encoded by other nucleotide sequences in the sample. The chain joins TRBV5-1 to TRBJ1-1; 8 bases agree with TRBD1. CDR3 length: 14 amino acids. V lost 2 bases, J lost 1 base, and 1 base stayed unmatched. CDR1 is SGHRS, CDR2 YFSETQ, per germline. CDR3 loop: CASSLQGGNTEAFF. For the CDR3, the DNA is TGCGCCAGCAGCTTACAGGGGGGGAACACTGAAGCTTTCTTT.

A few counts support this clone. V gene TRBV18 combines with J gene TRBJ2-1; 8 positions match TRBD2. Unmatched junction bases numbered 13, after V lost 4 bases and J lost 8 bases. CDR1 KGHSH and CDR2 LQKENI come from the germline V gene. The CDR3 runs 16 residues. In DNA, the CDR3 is TGTGCCAGCTCACTTACCTCCCCGGGGGGGCCGCATGAGCAGTTCTTC. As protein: CASSLTSPGGPHEQFF.

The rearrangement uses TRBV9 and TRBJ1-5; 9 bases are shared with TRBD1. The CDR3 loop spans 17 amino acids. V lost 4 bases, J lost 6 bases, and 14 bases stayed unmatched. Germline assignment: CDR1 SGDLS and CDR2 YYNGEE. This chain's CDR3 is CASSPGQGSPGGQPQHF. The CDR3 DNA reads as TGTGCCAGCAGCCCGGGACAGGGCTCCCCGGGTGGTCAGCCCCAGCATTTT.

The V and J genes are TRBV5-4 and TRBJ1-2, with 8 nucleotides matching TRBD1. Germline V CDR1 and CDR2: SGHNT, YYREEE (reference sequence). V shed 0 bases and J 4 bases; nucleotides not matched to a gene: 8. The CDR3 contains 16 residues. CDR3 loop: CASSLGLGQGSYGYTF. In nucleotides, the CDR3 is TGTGCCAGCAGCTTGGGTCTCGGACAGGGAAGCTATGGCTACACCTTC.

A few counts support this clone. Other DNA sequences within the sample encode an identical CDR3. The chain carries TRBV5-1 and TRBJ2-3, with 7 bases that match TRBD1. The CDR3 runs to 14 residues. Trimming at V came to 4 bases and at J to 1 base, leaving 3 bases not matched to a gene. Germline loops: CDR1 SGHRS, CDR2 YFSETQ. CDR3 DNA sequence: TGCGCCAGCAGCCCAGGGGGAGGCACAGATACGCAGTATTTT. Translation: CASSPGGGTDTQYF.

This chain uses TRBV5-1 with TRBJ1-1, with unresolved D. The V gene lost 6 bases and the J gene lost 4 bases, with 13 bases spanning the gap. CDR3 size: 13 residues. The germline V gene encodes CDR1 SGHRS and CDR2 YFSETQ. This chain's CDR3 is CASTPLVGTEAFF. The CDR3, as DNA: TGCGCCAGCACCCCACTCGTTGGCACTGAAGCTTTCTTT.

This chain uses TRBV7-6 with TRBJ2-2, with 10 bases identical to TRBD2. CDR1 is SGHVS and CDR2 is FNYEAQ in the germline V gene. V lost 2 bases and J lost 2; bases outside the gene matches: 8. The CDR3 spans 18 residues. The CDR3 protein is CASSLLERGGFNTGELFF. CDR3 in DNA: TGTGCCAGCAGCTTATTAGAGCGGGGGGGCTTTAACACCGGGGAGCTGTTTTTT.

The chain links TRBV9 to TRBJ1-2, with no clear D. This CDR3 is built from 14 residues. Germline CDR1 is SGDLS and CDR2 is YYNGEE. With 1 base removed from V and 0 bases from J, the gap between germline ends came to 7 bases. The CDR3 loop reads CASSVLRANYGYTF. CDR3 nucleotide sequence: TGTGCCAGCAGCGTACTTCGGGCTAACTATGGCTACACCTTC.

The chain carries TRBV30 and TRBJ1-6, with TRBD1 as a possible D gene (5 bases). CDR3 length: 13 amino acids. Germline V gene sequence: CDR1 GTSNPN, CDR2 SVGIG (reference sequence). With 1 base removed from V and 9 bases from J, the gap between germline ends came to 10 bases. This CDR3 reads CAWSGAGISPLHF. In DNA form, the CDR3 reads TGTGCCTGGAGTGGGGCAGGGATTTCACCCCTCCACTTT.

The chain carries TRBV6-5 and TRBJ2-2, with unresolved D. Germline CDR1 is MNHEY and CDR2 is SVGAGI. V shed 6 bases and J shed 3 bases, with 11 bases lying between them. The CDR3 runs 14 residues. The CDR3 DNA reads TGTGCCAGCAGCCGAGACGGGTACACCGGGGAGCTGTTTTTT. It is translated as CASSRDGYTGELFF.

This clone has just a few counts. The CDR3 is CASSPDANSPLHF. CDR3 DNA sequence: TGTGCCAGCTCACCAGATGCGAATTCACCCCTCCACTTT. This chain joins TRBV18 and TRBJ1-6; no definite D call. CDR1 KGHSH and CDR2 LQKENI come from the germline V gene. The CDR3 covers 13 residues. Trimming removed 2 bases at V and 7 bases at J, with 6 bases between. The variable domain in full, completed from reference TRBV18 and TRBJ1-6, reads NAGVMQNPRHLVRRRGQEARLRCSPMKGHSHVYWYRQLPEEGLKFMVYLQKENIIDESGMPKERFSAEFPKEGPSILRIQQVVRGDSAAYFCASSPDANSPLHFGNGTRLTVT.

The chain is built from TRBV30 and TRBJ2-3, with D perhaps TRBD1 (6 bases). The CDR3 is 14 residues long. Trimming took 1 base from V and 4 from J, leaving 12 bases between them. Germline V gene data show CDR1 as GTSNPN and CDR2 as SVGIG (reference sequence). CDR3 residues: CAWSGGQVPDTQYF. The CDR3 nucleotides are TGTGCCTGGAGTGGGGGGCAGGTACCAGATACGCAGTATTTT.

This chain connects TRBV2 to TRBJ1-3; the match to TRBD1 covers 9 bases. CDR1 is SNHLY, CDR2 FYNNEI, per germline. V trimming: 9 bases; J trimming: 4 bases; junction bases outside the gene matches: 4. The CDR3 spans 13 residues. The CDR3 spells CASLDRGGNTIYF. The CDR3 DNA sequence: TGTGCCAGTCTGGACAGGGGAGGAAACACCATATATTTT.

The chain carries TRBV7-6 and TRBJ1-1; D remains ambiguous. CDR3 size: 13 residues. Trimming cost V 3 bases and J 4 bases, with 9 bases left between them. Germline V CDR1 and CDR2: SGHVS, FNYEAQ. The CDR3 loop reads CASSFGSPTEAFF. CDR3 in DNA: TGTGCCAGCAGCTTCGGGTCCCCCACTGAAGCTTTCTTT.

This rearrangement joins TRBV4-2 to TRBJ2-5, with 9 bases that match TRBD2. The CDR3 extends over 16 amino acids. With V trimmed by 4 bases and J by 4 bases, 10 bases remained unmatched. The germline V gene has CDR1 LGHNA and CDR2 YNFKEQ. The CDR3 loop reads CASSPGNSGGRETQYF. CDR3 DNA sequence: TGTGCCAGCAGCCCCGGCAATAGCGGGGGCAGAGAGACCCAGTACTTC.

CDR3 in amino acids: CASSDTASNQPQHF. CDR3 nucleotide sequence: TGTGCCAGCAGTGACACAGCTAGCAATCAGCCCCAGCATTTT. The chain uses TRBV25-1 and TRBJ1-5; no reliable D call. The germline V and J ends were trimmed by 3 bases and 0 bases, with 6 bases remaining between them. The CDR3 has 14 amino acids. Germline V gives CDR1 MGHDK, CDR2 SYGVNS.